The 10 T cell receptor beta chains below all came from one sample that was sequenced in a study of T-cell memory formation after mild COVID-19. TCRdb reprocessed the 5' RACE reads via MiXCR and lists one record per CDR3 protein. The table lists 150,000 or so distinct CDR3 sequences, more than 14% of them singletons. Specimen: PBMCs or a T cell subset sorted from them (not recorded which). Receptor source: an adult woman who had mild COVID-19 (a few samples of this study predate the infection). Cell type and time point are not known.

This clonotype was counted only a few times. The chain employs TRBV28 and TRBJ2-2, with unresolved D. V was shortened by 3 bases and J by 2 bases, with 13 bases between the two germline ends. The CDR3 extends over 16 amino acids. Germline loops: CDR1 MDHEN, CDR2 SYDVKM. The CDR3 sequence is CASSFGRPDNTGELFF. DNA for the CDR3: TGTGCCAGCAGTTTTGGTCGGCCAGACAACACCGGGGAGCTGTTTTTT.

V gene TRBV6-6 combines with J gene TRBJ2-1; TRBD2 matches 7 bases. Germline lookup yields CDR1 MNHNY and CDR2 SVGAGI (reference sequence). CDR3 size: 13 residues. V dropped 8 bases and J dropped 4; count of bases not matched to a gene: 5. Written as DNA, the CDR3 is TGTGCCAGCTCCCTAGCGGCGTACAATGAGCAGTTCTTC. This codes for CASSLAAYNEQFF.

The chain recombines TRBV20-1 with TRBJ1-1, with D possibly matching TRBD1 (5 bases). This CDR3 contains 13 residues. CDR1 is DFQATT and CDR2 is SNEGSKA in the germline V gene (reference sequence). V gave up 3 bases and J gave up 6 bases, with 14 bases separating them. The CDR3 bases are TGCAGTGCTAGCCCCCCCGGGACGGCTGAAGCTTTCTTT. Translating gives CSASPPGTAEAFF.

A few counts support this clonotype. CDR3: CASGWDGSPYEQYF. Written as DNA, the CDR3 is TGTGCCAGTGGCTGGGACGGGTCTCCCTACGAGCAGTACTTC. The chain employs TRBV6-5 and TRBJ2-7; D possibly uses TRBD1 or TRBD2 (5 bases each). Germline-derived CDR1 and CDR2 are MNHEY and SVGAGI. CDR3 length: 14 amino acids. Trimming pared 9 bases from V and 2 bases from J, leaving 17 bases between.

This chain links TRBV25-1 with TRBJ1-2; D gene unclear. The germline V and J ends were trimmed by 5 bases and 8 bases, with 18 bases remaining between them. Germline V gene lookup returns CDR1 MGHDK and CDR2 SYGVNS. The CDR3 contains 14 residues. The chain's CDR3 is CASSNSRIYQGYTF. CDR3 coding DNA: TGTGCCAGCAGTAATAGCAGGATCTATCAAGGCTACACCTTC.

The genes are TRBV5-1 and TRBJ1-1; 7 nucleotides line up with TRBD1. With V trimmed by 0 bases and J by 4 bases, 3 bases remained unmatched. Germline V gene lookup returns CDR1 SGHRS and CDR2 YFSETQ. CDR3 length: 14 residues. This chain's CDR3 is CASSLDAGGTEAFF. The DNA of the CDR3 is TGCGCCAGCAGCTTGGATGCAGGGGGCACTGAAGCTTTCTTT.

Here the CDR3 DNA reads TGTGCCAGCAGTTTAGGTAGCGCAGCCTACGAGCAGTACTTC. It yields the protein CASSLGSAAYEQYF. The V call is TRBV27, the J call TRBJ2-7; TRBD2 might be the D (5 bases). Trimming took 2 bases from V and 2 from J, leaving 10 bases between them. CDR3 length: 14 amino acids. Germline V lookup: CDR1 MNHEY, CDR2 SMNVEV (reference sequence).

This clonotype has more than one count but fewer than ten. The rearrangement links TRBV5-1 to TRBJ1-2, with 10 bases aligning to TRBD1. The CDR3 loop spans 15 amino acids. Germline V CDR1 and CDR2: SGHRS, YFSETQ. The V and J ends lost 4 bases and 4 bases, in that order; junction bases with no gene match: 7. The CDR3 bases are TGCGCCAGCAGCGGCGGGACAGGGGATATCTATGGCTACACCTTC. Encoded protein: CASSGGTGDIYGYTF.

The rearrangement joins TRBV18 to TRBJ1-6; D not certain. V lost 2 bases and J lost 10, with 12 bases in between. Germline CDR1 is KGHSH and CDR2 is LQKENI. This CDR3 is built from 14 residues. The CDR3 bases are TGTGCCAGCTCACCAAGTAAGGGAACGTCACCCCTCCACTTT. Amino acids: CASSPSKGTSPLHF.

This clonotype was seen only a few times. The chain is built from TRBV29-1 and TRBJ2-3; D may match TRBD1 or TRBD2 (6 bases each). Trimming cost V 8 bases and J 6 bases, with 27 bases left between them. CDR3 size: 16 residues. CDR1 SQVTM and CDR2 ANQGSEA come from the germline V gene. The CDR3 sequence is CSTTRGGGMILDTQYF. The CDR3 DNA sequence: TGCAGCACAACCAGGGGAGGCGGGATGATCTTGGATACGCAGTATTTT.